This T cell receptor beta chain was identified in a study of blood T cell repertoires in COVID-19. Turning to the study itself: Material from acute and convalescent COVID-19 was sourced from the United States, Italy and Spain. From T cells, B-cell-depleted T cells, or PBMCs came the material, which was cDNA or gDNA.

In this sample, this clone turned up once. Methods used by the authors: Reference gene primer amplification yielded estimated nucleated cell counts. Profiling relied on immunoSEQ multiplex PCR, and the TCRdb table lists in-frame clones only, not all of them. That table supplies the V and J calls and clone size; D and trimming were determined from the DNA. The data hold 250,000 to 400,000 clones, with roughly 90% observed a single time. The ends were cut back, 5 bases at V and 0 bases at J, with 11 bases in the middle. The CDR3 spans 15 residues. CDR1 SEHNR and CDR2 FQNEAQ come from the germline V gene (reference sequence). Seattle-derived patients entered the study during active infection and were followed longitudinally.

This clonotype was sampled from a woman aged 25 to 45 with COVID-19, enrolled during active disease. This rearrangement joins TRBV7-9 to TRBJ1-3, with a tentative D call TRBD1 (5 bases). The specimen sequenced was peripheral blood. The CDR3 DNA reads TGTGCCAGCAGCCCTGTCAGGGACTCTGGAAACACCATATATTTT. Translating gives CASSPVRDSGNTIYF.